This T cell receptor beta chain was obtained from a study of T cell responses to AZD1222 COVID-19 vaccine (dated by TCRdb to about 2021). Regarding the study in general: Because spike-specific TCR depth and breadth did not differ between the two schedules, AZD1222 recipients who got a second dose at roughly 4 weeks were pooled with those who got a second dose at roughly 12 weeks. Enrollment into the trials was organized by age into subgroups of 18-55, 56-69 and 70-plus years, and those subgroups contained approximately 150, 30 and 60 TCR-sequenced participants, respectively. A total of around 240 trial participants underwent TCR sequencing, of whom approximately 200 had received two doses of AZD1222 and 26 had received two doses of the MenACWY control vaccine.

On this clone: Its antigen is still unknown. Per-base quality was not reported, and no clone a single base away is much larger than it. The sample contains more than one DNA sequence encoding this CDR3.

According to the study, the label for this sample's time point signals: baseline before first vaccination. Samples from vaccinated people were obtained from the UK trials COV001 and COV002, which included a single-blind randomized controlled phase 2/3 trial of AZD1222 (ChAdOx1 nCoV-19) in healthy adults. For TCRbeta chain sequencing, PBMC samples were collected from trial participants at day 0 and at day 28 after the second dose. What the research found in general, with its limitations: In the small 56-69-year group, the increase in depth fell short of significance, most likely because of low power. Conclusions about previously exposed vaccinees are limited because only a handful of AZD1222 recipients were SARS-CoV-2 seropositive at baseline. After two AZD1222 doses, both the breadth and the depth of spike-specific TCRs were significantly higher than at day 0 and than in MenACWY recipients. Reportedly, almost half of the unique spike-specific TCRs recognized epitopes lying outside the regions that are mutated in the B.1.351 and B.1.1.7 variants. Most participants were white British and females outnumbered males, and the authors suggested that clonal diversity may have been underestimated. Because no samples from the day 14 peak response were available, repertoires could be characterized only after the peak T cell response. CD4 TCRs associated with the vaccine covered the entire spike protein, and the dominant responses were in regions 160-218 and 743-854.

From a lookup of the germline V gene, CDR1 and CDR2 are MDHEN and SYDVKM. The CDR3 runs 13 amino acids, cysteine and phenylalanine included. Only the CDR3 part of the read is kept: 39 bases, read in frame from the first base. Deletion took 5 bases off V and 4 bases off J, with a span of 11 bases between the germline ends. The CDR3 regions of human TCRbeta chains were subjected to immunosequencing. For the original study's pipeline: Repertoire TCRs were matched against a reference library of SARS-CoV-2-specific TCRs generated with the MIRA antigen-specificity platform. Breadth was defined as the fraction of unique TCRs that were SARS-CoV-2-associated, and depth was defined as the fraction of total T cells that were SARS-CoV-2-associated. Using the MIRA data, each spike-specific TCR was mapped to the spike region that the TCR reacts to and placed in a CD4 or CD8 class. Log10-transformed breadth and depth values were compared by one-way ANOVA with Sidak's multiple comparisons tests. TCRdb limited this immuneACCESS table to in-frame rearrangements with V and J called. A share of clones is missing; checked studies link under half to unresolved V genes, and the rest is unexplained. For V, J and clone size, that table is used; D and trimming come from the DNA. The sample records about 260,000 clones, 90% to 95% of which are singletons. The ten largest make up 0.55% of the sample.

This specimen was peripheral blood, taken on day 0 of AZD1222 vaccination. The TCR originated in an adult in good health. In this chain, TRBV28 is recombined with TRBJ1-2; no D gene can be assigned with confidence. The DNA sequence is as follows: TGTGCCAGCAGTCCCCCCTCCGGCTATGGCTACACCTTC. Translated, it gives CASSPPSGYGYTF.